This record looks at one T cell receptor (beta chain) sequence and its context. As yet, its antigen is unknown. These data originate in a study of cytomegalovirus exposure and HLA in healthy donors. At the level of the study: There were approximately 400 genotyped donors. Of these, about 81% fell in the genetic ancestry cluster associated with self-reported Caucasian donors. Study-level findings and limits: Clonal expansion, a later analysis showed, was greater in HLA-associated TCR beta chains than in equally common others.

Primers included in the PCR were 60 Vbeta and 13 Jbeta primers. Repertoires were generated with immunoSEQ multiplex PCR, while TCRdb's copy carries only in-frame clones and drops some. This table has some 150,000 clones, 70% to 80% appearing once. This sequence was found in a woman between 45 and 60 years old in good health and CMV-seronegative. Material for sequencing was PBMCs.

The CDR3 is CATCLLAGYSSYNEQFF. DNA of the CDR3: TGTGCCACCTGCCTACTAGCAGGGTATAGCTCCTACAATGAGCAGTTCTTC. The genes are TRBV15 and TRBJ2-1; D may be TRBD2 (6 bases). Trimming removed 8 bases at V and 0 bases at J, with 20 bases between. This CDR3 comprises 17 residues. The germline gives CDR1 LNHNV, CDR2 YYDKDF (reference sequence).